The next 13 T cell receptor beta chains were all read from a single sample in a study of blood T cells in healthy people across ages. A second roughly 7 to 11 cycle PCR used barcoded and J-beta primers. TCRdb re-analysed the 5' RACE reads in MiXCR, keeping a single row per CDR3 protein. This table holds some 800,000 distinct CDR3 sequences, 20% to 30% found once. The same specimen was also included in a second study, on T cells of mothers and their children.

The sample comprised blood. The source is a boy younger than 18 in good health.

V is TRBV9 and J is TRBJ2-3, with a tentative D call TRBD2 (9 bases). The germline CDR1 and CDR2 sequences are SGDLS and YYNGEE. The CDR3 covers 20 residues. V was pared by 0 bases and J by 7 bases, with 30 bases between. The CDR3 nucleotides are TGTGCCAGCAGCGTAGCTACAGGGGGTAACAGCGGGAGGACTTGGAATACGCAGTATTTT. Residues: CASSVATGGNSGRTWNTQYF.

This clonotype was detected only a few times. The CDR3 DNA reads as TGTGCCAGCACGCCTCGGGACAGGGGTTCACCCCTCCACTTT. Protein product: CASTPRDRGSPLHF. The chain combines TRBV7-2 with TRBJ1-6, with 10 bases fitting TRBD1. J lost 9 bases, V lost 7 bases, and 6 bases had no gene match. CDR1 SGHTA and CDR2 FQGNSA come from the germline V gene. The CDR3 totals 14 residues.

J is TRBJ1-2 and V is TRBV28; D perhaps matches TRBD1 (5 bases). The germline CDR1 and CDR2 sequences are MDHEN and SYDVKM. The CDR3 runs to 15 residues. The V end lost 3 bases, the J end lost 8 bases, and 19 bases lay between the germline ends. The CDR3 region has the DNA TGTGCCAGCAGTTTCCCCCCGGGACCGCTCAGGGGCTACACCTTC. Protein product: CASSFPPGPLRGYTF.

CDR3 DNA: TGCAGCGTTCTGAGGCCGGGACAGTTAAACTATGGCTACACCTTC. It specifies CSVLRPGQLNYGYTF. The V call is TRBV29-1, the J call TRBJ1-2, with TRBD1 matching over 7 bases. Germline CDR1 SQVTM, CDR2 ANQGSEA. After removal of 5 bases from V and 2 bases from J, the junction contained 11 bases not matched to a gene. The CDR3 extends over 15 amino acids.

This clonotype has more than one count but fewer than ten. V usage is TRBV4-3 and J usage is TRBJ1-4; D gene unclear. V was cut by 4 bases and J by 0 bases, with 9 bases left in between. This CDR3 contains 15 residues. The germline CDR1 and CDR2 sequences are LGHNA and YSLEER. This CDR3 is CASSLSQSTNEKLFF. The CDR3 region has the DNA TGCGCCAGCAGCCTCTCTCAGTCAACTAATGAAAAACTGTTTTTT.

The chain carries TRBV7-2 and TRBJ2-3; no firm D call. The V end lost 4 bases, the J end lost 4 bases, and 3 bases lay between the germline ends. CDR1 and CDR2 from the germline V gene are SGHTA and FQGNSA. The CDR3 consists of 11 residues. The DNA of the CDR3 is TGTGCCAGCAGCTCGGCAGATACGCAGTATTTT. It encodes CASSSADTQYF.

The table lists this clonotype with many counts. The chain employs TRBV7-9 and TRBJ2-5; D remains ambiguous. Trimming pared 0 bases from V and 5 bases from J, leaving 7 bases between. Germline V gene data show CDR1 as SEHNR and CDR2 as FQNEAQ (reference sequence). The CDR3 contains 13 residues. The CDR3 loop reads CASSLAVAETQYF. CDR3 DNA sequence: TGTGCCAGCAGCTTAGCGGTGGCTGAGACCCAGTACTTC.

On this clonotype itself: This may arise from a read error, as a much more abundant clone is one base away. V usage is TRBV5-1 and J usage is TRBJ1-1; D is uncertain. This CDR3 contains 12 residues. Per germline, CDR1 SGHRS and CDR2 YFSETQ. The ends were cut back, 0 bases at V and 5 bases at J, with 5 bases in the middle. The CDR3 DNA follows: TGCGCCAGCAGCTTGGAGCGGACTGAAGCTTTCTTT. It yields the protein CASSLERTEAFF.

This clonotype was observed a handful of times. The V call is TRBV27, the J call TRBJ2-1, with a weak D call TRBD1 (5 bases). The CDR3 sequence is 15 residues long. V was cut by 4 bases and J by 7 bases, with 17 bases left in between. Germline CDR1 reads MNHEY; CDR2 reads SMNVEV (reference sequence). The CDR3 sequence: CASSYGQGSPNEQFF. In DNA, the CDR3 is TGTGCCAGCAGTTATGGGCAGGGTAGCCCTAATGAGCAGTTCTTC.

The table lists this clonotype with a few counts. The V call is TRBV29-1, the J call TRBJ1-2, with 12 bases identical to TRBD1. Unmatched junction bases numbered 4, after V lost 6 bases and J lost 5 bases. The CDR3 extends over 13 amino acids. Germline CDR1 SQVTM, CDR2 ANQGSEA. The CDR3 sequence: CSVQGQGAYGYTF. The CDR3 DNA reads TGCAGCGTCCAGGGACAGGGGGCTTATGGCTACACCTTC.

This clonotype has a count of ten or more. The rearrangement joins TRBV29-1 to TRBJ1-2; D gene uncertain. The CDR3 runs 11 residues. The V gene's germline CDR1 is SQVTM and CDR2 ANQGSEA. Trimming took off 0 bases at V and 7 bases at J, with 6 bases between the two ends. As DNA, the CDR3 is TGCAGCGTTGAAGAAGAGGGTGGCTACACCTTC. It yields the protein CSVEEEGGYTF.

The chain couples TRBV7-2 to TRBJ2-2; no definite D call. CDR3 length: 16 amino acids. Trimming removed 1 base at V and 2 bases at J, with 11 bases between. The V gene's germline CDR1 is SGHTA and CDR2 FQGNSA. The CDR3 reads CASSLDVGLNTGELFF. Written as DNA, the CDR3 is TGTGCCAGCAGCTTAGATGTAGGGCTTAACACCGGGGAGCTGTTTTTT.

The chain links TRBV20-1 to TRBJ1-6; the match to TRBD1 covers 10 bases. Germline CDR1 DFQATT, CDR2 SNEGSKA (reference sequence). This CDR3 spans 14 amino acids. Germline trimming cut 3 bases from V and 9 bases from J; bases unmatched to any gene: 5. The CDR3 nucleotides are TGCAGTGCTAGGGGACAGGGGAACGTTTCACCCCTCCACTTT. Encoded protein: CSARGQGNVSPLHF.